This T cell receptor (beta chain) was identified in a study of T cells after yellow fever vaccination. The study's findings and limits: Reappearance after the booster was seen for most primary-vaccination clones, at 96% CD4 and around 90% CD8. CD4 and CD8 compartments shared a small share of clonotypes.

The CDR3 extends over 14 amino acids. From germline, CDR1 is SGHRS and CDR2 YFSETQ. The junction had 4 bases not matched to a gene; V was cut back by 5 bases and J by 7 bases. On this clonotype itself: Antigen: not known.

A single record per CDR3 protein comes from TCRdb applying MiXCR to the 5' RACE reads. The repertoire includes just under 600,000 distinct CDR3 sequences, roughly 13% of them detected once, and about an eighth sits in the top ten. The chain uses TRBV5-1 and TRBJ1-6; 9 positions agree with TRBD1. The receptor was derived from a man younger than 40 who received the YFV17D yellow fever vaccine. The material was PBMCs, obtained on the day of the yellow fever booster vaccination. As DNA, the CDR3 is TGCGCCAGCAGGCCGGACAGGGGAAATTCACCCCTCCACTTT. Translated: CASRPDRGNSPLHF.